This T cell receptor (beta chain) is from a study of T cells after yellow fever vaccination. Across the study: SMART-Seq v4 Ultra Low Input prepared libraries from low-cell fractions. Notes on the study in general: Post-booster repertoires contained most primary-vaccination clones again (roughly 96% CD4, over 70% CD8). Abundant clonotypes from the bulk population could contaminate FACS-sorted repertoires.

As concerns this clonotype: Its antigen is currently unknown.

The germline V gene encodes CDR1 MGHDK and CDR2 SYGVNS. The CDR3 spans 15 residues. Trimming took 3 bases from V and 4 from J; bases not matched to a gene: 7. One entry per CDR3 protein, called by TCRdb with MiXCR from the 5' RACE reads. The sample contains 450,000 to 550,000 distinct CDR3 sequences, roughly a fifth of which appear only once. The sequenced sample was PBMCs, obtained less than 25 days after the first yellow fever vaccination. The rearrangement uses TRBV25-1 and TRBJ2-5; TRBD2 matches at 8 bases. This sequence originates from a young man who received the YFV17D yellow fever vaccine. CDR3 region: CASSDPRGGGETQYF. The DNA for the CDR3 is TGTGCCAGCAGTGATCCACGGGGGGGCGGAGAGACCCAGTACTTC.